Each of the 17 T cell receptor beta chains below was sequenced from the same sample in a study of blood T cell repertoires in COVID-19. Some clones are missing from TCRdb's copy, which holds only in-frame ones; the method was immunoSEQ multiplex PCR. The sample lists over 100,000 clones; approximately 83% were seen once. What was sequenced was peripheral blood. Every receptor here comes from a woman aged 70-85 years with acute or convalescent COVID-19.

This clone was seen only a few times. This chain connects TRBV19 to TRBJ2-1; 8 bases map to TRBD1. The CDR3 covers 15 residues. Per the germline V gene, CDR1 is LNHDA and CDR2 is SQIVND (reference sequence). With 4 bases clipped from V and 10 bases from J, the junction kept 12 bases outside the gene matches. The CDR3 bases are TGTGCCAGTAGTAGGCGGCAGGGGGCGATTGGCGAGCAGTTCTTC. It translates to CASSRRQGAIGEQFF. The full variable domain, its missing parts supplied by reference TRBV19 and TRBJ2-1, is DGGITQSPKYLFRKEGQNVTLSCEQNLNHDAMYWYRQDPGQGLRLIYYSQIVNDFQKGDIAEGYSVSREKKESFPLTVTSAQKNPTAFYLCASSRRQGAIGEQFFGPGTRLTVL.

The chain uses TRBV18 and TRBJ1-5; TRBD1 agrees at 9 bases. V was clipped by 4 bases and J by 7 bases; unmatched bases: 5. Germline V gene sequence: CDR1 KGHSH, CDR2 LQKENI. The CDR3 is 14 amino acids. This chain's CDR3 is CASSLDRGGQPQHF. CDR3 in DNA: TGTGCCAGCTCACTCGACAGGGGGGGGCAGCCCCAGCATTTT.

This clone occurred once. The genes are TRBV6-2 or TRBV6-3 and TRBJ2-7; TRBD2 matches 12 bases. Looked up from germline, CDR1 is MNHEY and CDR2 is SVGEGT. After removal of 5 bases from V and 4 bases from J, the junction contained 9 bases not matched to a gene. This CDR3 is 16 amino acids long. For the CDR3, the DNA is TGTGCCAGCAGTAAGACTAGCGGGGGCCCCGAGTACGAGCAGTACTTC. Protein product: CASSKTSGGPEYEQYF.

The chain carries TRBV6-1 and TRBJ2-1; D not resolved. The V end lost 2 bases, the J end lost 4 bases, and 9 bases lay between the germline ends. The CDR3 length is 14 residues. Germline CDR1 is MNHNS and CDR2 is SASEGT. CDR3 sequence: CASSEIWRYNEQFF. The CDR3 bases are TGTGCCAGCAGTGAAATCTGGAGATACAATGAGCAGTTCTTC.

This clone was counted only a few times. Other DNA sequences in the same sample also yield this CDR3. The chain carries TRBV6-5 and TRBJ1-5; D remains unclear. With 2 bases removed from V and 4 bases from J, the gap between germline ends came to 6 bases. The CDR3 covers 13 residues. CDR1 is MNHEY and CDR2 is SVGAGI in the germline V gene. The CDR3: CASSYAGNQPQHF. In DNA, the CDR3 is TGTGCCAGCAGTTACGCCGGGAATCAGCCCCAGCATTTT.

The CDR3 DNA reads TGTGCCAGCAGCTTCGCGGGACTAGCGGATTTAGAGACCCAGTACTTC. This encodes CASSFAGLADLETQYF. This chain connects TRBV7-9 to TRBJ2-5; TRBD2 agrees at 11 bases. Germline-derived CDR1 and CDR2 are SEHNR and FQNEAQ (reference sequence). This CDR3 has 16 residues. V was clipped by 3 bases and J by 4 bases; unmatched bases: 7.

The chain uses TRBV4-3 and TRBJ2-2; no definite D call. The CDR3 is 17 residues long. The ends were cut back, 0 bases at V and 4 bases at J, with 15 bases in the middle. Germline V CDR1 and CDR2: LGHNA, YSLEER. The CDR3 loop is CASSQDRPESGTGELFF. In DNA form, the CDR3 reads TGCGCCAGCAGCCAAGATCGCCCAGAATCGGGCACCGGGGAGCTGTTTTTT.

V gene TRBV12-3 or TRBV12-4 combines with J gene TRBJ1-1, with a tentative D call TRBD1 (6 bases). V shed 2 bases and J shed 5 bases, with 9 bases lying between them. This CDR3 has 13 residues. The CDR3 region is CASSLLRGTEAFF. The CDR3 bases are TGTGCCAGCAGTTTATTGAGGGGGACTGAAGCTTTCTTT.

The DNA of the CDR3 is TGCGCCAGCAGCTTGTCACTCCCCGCGCAGTATTTT. It encodes CASSLSLPAQYF. V usage is TRBV5-1 and J usage is TRBJ2-3; D not resolved. From germline, CDR1 is SGHRS and CDR2 YFSETQ. Trimming left V 1 base short and J 10 bases short, with 10 bases between. This CDR3 has 12 residues.

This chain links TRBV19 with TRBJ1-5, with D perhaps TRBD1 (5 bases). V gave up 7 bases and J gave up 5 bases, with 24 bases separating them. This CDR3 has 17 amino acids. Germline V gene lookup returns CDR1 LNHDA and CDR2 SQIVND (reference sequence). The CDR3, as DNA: TGTGCCAGTACCTCAACGTGGGGGGACTCTGTATATCAGCCCCAGCATTTT. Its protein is CASTSTWGDSVYQPQHF. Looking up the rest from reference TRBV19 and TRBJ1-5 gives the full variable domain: DGGITQSPKYLFRKEGQNVTLSCEQNLNHDAMYWYRQDPGQGLRLIYYSQIVNDFQKGDIAEGYSVSREKKESFPLTVTSAQKNPTAFYLCASTSTWGDSVYQPQHFGDGTRLSIL.

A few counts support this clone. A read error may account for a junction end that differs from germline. Written as DNA, the CDR3 is TGTGCCAGTAGAATAGCAGGGACCCAGTACTTC. It is translated as CASRIAGTQYF. V gene TRBV19 combines with J gene TRBJ2-5; no firm D call. CDR1 and CDR2 (germline): LNHDA, SQIVND (reference sequence). The CDR3 length is 11 residues.

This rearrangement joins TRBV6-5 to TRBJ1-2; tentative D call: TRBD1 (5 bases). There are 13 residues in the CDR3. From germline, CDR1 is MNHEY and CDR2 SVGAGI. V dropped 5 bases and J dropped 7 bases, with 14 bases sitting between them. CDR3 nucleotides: TGTGCCAGCAGTACACAGGTTTACGGTGGCTACACCTTC. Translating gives CASSTQVYGGYTF.

The CDR3 protein is CASSQDRQGYEQYF. CDR3 in DNA: TGCGCCAGCAGCCAAGATAGACAGGGGTACGAGCAGTACTTC. V usage is TRBV4-3 and J usage is TRBJ2-7; 8 bases align to TRBD1. Germline V gene data show CDR1 as LGHNA and CDR2 as YSLEER. This CDR3 is built from 14 residues. V dropped 0 bases and J dropped 4; count of bases not matched to a gene: 2.

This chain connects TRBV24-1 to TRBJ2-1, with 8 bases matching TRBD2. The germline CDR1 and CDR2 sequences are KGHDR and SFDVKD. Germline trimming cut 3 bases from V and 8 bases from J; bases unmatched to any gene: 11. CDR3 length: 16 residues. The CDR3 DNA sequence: TGTGCCACCAGTGATGACACCGGGACTAGGATCGATGAGCAGTTCTTC. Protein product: CATSDDTGTRIDEQFF.

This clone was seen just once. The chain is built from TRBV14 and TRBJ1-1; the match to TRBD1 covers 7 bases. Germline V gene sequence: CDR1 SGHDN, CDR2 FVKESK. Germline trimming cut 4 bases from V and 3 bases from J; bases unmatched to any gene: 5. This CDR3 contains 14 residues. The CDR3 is CASSLTGADTEAFF. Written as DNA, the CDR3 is TGTGCCAGCAGCCTCACAGGGGCGGACACTGAAGCTTTCTTT.

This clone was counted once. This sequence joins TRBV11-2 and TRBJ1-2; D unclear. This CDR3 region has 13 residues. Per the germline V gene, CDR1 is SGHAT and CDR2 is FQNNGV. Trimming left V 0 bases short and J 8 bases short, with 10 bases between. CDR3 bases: TGTGCCAGCAGCTTAGAAGCATTTAGCGGCTACACCTTC. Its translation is CASSLEAFSGYTF.

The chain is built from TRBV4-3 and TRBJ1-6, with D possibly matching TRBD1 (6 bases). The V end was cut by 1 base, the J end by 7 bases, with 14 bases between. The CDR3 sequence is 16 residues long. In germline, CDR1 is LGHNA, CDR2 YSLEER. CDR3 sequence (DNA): TGCGCCAGCAGCCAAGGAGCCAGGGGAAAAAATTCACCCCTCCACTTT. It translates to CASSQGARGKNSPLHF.